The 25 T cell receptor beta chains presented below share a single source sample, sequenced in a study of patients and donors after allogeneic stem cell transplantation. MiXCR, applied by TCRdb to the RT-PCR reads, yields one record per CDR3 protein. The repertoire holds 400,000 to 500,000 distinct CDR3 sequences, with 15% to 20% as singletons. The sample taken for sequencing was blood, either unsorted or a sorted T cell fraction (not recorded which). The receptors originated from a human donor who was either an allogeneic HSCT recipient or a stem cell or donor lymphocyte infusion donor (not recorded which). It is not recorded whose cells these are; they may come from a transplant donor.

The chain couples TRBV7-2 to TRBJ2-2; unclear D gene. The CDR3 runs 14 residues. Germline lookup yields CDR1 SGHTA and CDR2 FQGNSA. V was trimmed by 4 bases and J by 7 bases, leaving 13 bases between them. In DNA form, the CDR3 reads TGTGCCAGCAGCTCTCGTTTAAATATCGGGGAGCTGTTTTTT. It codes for CASSSRLNIGELFF.

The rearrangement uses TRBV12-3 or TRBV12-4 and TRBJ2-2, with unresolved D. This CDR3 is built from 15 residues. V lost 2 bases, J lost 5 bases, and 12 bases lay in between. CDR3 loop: CASSLRPPITGELFF. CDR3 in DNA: TGTGCCAGCAGTTTACGTCCTCCCATTACCGGGGAGCTGTTTTTT.

CDR3: CASGPGGGSYNEQFF. In DNA form, the CDR3 reads TGTGCTAGTGGCCCGGGGGGTGGCTCCTACAATGAGCAGTTCTTC. This chain connects TRBV12-5 to TRBJ2-1; 7 positions agree with TRBD2. The length of the CDR3 is 15 residues. V was pared by 6 bases and J by 0 bases, with 5 bases of the junction left unmatched. CDR1 is LGHNT and CDR2 is FRNRAP in the germline V gene.

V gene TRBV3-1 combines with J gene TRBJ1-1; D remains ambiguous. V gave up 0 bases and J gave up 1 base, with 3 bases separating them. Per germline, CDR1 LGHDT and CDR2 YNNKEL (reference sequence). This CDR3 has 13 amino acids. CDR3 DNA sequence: TGTGCCAGCAGCCAAGACGCGAACACTGAAGCTTTCTTT. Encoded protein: CASSQDANTEAFF.

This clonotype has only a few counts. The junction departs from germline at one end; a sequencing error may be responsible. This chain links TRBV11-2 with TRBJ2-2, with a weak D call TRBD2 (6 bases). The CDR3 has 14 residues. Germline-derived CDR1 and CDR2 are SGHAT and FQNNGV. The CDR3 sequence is CASSPSEGTRELFF. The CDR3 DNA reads TGTGCCAGCAGTCCTAGCGAGGGCACCAGGGAGCTGTTTTTT.

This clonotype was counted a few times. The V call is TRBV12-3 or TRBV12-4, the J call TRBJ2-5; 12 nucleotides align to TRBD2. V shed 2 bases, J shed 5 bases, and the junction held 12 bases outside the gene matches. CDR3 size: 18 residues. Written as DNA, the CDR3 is TGTGCCAGCAGTTTAAGACTTCGACTAGCGGGGGTCGAGGAGACCCAGTACTTC. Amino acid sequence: CASSLRLRLAGVEETQYF.

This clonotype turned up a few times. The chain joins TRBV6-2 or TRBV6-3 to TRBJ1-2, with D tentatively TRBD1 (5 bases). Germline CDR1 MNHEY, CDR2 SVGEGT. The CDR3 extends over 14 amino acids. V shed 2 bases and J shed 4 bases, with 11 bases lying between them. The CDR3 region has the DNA TGTGCCAGCAGTTACCAGGGAAAGGGCTATGGCTACACCTTC. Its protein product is CASSYQGKGYGYTF.

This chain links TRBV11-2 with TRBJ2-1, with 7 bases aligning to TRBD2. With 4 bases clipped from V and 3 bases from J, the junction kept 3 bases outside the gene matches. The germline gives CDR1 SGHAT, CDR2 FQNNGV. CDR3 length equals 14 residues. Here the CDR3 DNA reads TGTGCCAGCAGCTACCGGGACTACTACAATGAGCAGTTCTTC. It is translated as CASSYRDYYNEQFF.

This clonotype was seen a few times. The CDR3 spells CASSYRQGHNSPLHF. The CDR3 nucleotides are TGTGCCAGCAGTTACAGACAGGGCCATAATTCACCCCTCCACTTT. This rearrangement joins TRBV6-5 to TRBJ1-6; 7 nucleotides match TRBD1. The CDR3 length is 15 residues. In germline, CDR1 is MNHEY, CDR2 SVGAGI. Unmatched junction bases numbered 3, after V lost 2 bases and J lost 5 bases.

Written as DNA, the CDR3 is TGCGCCAGCAGCCGACAGTTCACAGATACGCAGTATTTT. This sequence encodes CASSRQFTDTQYF. The chain recombines TRBV4-1 with TRBJ2-3; the D gene is possibly TRBD1 (5 bases). The CDR3 runs to 13 residues. Germline CDR1 is MGHRA and CDR2 is YSYEKL. Trimming took 4 bases from V and 2 from J, leaving 7 bases between them.

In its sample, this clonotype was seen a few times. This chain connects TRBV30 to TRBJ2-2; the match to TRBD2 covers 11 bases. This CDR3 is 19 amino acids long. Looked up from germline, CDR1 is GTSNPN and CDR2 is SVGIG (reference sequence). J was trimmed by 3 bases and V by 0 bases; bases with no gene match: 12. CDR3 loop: CAWSVFITSGGRDTGELFF. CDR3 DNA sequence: TGTGCCTGGAGTGTCTTTATCACTAGCGGGGGCCGGGACACCGGGGAGCTGTTTTTT.

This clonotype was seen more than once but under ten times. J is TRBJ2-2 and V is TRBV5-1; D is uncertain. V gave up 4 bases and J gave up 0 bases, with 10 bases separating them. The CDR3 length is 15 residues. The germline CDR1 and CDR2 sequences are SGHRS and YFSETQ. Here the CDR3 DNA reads TGCGCCAGCAGCCCCTGGGTTGCGAACACCGGGGAGCTGTTTTTT. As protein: CASSPWVANTGELFF.

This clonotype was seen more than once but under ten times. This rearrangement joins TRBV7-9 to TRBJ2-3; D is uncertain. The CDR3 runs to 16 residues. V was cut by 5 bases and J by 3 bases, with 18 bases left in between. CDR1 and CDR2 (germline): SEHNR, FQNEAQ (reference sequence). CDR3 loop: CASSPTDPMGTDTQYF. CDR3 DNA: TGTGCCAGCAGCCCGACTGACCCCATGGGGACAGATACGCAGTATTTT. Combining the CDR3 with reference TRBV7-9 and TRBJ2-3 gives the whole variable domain DTGVSQNPRHKITKRGQNVTFRCDPISEHNRLYWYRQTLGQGPEFLTYFQNEAQLEKSRLLSDRFSAERPKGSFSTLEIQRTEQGDSAMYLCASSPTDPMGTDTQYFGPGTRLTVL.

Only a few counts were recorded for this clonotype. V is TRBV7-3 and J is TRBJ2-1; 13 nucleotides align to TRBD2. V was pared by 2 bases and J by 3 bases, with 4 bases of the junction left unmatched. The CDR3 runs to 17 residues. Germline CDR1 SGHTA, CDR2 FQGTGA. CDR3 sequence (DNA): TGTGCCAGCAGCTTATTAGGACTAGCGGGGGACTACAATGAGCAGTTCTTC. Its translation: CASSLLGLAGDYNEQFF.

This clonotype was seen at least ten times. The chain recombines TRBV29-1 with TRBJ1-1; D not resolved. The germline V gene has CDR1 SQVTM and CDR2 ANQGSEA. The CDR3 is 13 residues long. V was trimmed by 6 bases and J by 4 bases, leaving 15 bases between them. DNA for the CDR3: TGCAGCGTCTCCACTGACTTGGGCACTGAAGCTTTCTTT. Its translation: CSVSTDLGTEAFF.

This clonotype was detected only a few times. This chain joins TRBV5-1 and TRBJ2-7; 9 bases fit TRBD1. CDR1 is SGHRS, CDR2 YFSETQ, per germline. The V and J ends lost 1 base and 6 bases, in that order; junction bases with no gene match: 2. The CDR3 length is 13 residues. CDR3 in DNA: TGCGCCAGCAGCTTGTGGGACAGGGCCGAGCAGTACTTC. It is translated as CASSLWDRAEQYF.

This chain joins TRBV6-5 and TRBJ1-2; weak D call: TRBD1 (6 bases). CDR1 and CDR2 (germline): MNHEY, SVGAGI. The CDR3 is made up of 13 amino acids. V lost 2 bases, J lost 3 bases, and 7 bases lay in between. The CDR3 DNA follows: TGTGCCAGCAGTTACGGGGGCTACTATGGCTACACCTTC. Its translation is CASSYGGYYGYTF.

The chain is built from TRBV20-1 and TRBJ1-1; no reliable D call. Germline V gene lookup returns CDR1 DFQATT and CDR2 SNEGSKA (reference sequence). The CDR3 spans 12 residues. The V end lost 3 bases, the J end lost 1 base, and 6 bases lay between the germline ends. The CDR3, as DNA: TGCAGTGCTAGGGCAGAGAACACTGAAGCTTTCTTT. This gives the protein CSARAENTEAFF.

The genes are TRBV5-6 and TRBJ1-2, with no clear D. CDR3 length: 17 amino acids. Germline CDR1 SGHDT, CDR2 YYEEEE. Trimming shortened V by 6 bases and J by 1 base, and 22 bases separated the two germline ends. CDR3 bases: TGTGCCAGCATCGACCGCAGGACGGGGATCTATAACTATGGCTACACCTTC. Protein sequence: CASIDRRTGIYNYGYTF.

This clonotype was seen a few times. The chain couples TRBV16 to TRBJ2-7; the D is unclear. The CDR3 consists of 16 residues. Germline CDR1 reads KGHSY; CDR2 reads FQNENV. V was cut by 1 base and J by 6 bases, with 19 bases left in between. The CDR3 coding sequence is TGTGCCAGCAGCCAATTGTGGGCAATACCCCGGTCCGAGCAGTACTTC. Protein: CASSQLWAIPRSEQYF.

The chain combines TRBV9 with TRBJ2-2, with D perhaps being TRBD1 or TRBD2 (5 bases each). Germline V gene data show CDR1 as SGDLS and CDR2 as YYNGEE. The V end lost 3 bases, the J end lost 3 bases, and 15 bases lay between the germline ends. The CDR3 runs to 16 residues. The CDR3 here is CASSGEGTDYTGELFF. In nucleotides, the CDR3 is TGTGCCAGCAGCGGGGAAGGGACGGATTACACCGGGGAGCTGTTTTTT.

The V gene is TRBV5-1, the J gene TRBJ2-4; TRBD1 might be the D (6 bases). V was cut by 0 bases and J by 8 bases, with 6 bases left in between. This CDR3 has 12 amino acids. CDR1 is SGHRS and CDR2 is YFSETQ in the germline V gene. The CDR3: CASSLDRDIQYF. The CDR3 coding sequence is TGCGCCAGCAGCTTGGACAGGGACATTCAGTACTTC.

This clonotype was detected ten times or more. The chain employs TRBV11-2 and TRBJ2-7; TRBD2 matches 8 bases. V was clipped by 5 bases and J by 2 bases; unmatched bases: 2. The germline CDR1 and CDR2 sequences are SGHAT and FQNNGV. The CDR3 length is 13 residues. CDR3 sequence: CASSPGGAYEQYF. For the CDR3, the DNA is TGTGCCAGCAGCCCCGGGGGGGCCTACGAGCAGTACTTC.

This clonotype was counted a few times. For the CDR3, the DNA is TGCGCCAGCAGCCAAGGGAACACTGGGTACGAGCAGTACTTC. Its protein is CASSQGNTGYEQYF. The genes are TRBV4-1 and TRBJ2-7; D call uncertain. The CDR3 covers 14 residues. Germline V gene lookup returns CDR1 MGHRA and CDR2 YSYEKL. V was cut by 1 base and J by 4 bases, with 11 bases left in between.

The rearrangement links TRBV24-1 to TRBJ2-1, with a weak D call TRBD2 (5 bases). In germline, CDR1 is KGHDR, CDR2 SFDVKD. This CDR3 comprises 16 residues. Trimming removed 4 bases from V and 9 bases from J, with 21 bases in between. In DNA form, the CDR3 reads TGTGCCACCAGTGACCCCGCCTATGGACTCGAGCGTGAGCAGTTCTTC. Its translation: CATSDPAYGLEREQFF.